The clone carrying this T cell receptor (beta chain) was seen at least ten times. What it binds is unknown. The sample originates from a study of Graves' ophthalmopathy and Graves' hyperthyroidism. Study conclusions and caveats: A model of 13 signatures distinguished ophthalmopathy from stable hyperthyroidism at under 90% sensitivity and nearly 83% specificity.

RNA transcripts provided the template for amplifying TCR beta CDR3 regions. After a first-round RT-PCR with HTBI primers, a second-round multiplex PCR was run. TCRdb reprocessed the multiplex PCR reads via MiXCR and lists one record per CDR3 protein. Of 900,000 to 1,200,000 distinct CDR3 sequences in the sample, roughly two fifths were seen once. This CDR3 comprises 12 residues. Trimming took off 3 bases at V and 7 bases at J, with 4 bases between the two ends. The germline gives CDR1 LNHDA, CDR2 SQIVND (reference sequence). This TCR was sampled from an adult man with Graves' hyperthyroidism. The sample comprised peripheral blood or thyroid tissue (not recorded which). The chain links TRBV19 to TRBJ1-6; no reliable D call. CDR3 coding DNA: TGTGCCAGTAGTATGGGAAATTCACCCCTCCACTTT. It is translated as CASSMGNSPLHF.